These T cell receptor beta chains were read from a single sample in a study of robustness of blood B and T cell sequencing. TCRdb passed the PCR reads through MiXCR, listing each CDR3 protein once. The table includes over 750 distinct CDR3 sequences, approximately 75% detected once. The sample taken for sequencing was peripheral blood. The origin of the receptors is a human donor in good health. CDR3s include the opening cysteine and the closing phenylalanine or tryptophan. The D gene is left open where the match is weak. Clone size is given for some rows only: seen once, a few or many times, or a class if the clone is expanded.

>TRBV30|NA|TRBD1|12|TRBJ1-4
TGTGCCCGGAGGGCTAGGACAGGGGAACTGTTTTTT
CARRARTGELFF
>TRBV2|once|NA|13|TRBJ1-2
TGTGCCAGCAGTGAAGAGATTACCTATGGCTACACCTTC
CASSEEITYGYTF
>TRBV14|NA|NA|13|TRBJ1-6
TGTGCCAGCAGCCAAGGGAAAGATTCACCCCTCCACTTT
CASSQGKDSPLHF
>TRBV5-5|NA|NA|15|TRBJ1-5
TGTGCCAGCAGCTCCTTACCCGGGGGGAATCAGCCCCAGCATTTT
CASSSLPGGNQPQHF
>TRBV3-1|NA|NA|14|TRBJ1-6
TGTGCCAGCAGCCCTAGGACATATAATTCACCCCTCCACTTT
CASSPRTYNSPLHF
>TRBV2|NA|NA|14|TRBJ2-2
TGTGCCAGCAGACTCAGGGCAGATACCGGGGAGCTGTTTTTT
CASRLRADTGELFF
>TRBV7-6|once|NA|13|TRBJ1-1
TGTGCCAGCAGCGTCGGGAAGAACACTGAAGCTTTCTTT
CASSVGKNTEAFF
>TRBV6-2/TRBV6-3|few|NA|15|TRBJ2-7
TGTGCCAGCAGTTACTCCAGGGGCTCTTCCTACGAGCAGTACTTC
CASSYSRGSSYEQYF
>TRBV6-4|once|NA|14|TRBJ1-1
TGTGCCACCCGGGACACTTCCATGAACACTGAAGCTTTCTTT
CATRDTSMNTEAFF
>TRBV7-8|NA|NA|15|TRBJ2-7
TGTGCCAGCAGCTTCCAAAGGGGACCCACCTACGAGCAGTACTTC
CASSFQRGPTYEQYF
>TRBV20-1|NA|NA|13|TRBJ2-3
TGCAGTGCTAGGTCGGCAGGCACAGATACGCAGTATTTT
CSARSAGTDTQYF
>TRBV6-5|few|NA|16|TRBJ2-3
TGTGCCAGCAGTTACTCGAGGGGCGGGGGCACAGATACGCAGTATTTT
CASSYSRGGGTDTQYF
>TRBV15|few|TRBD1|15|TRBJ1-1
TGTGCCACCAGCAGCTATTTGACAGGGGGGACTGAAGCTTTCTTT
CATSSYLTGGTEAFF
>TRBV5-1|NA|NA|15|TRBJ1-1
TGCGCCAGCAGCTTGGCTGGGGGCCCGAACACTGAAGCTTTCTTT
CASSLAGGPNTEAFF
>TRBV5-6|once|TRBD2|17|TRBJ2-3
TGTGCCAGCAGCTCGAGGTCGAGCGGGGGGTCCCCAGATACGCAGTATTTT
CASSSRSSGGSPDTQYF
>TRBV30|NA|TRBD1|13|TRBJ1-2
TGTGCCTGGGAACTACAGGGGGCGCACGGCTACACCTTC
CAWELQGAHGYTF